Shown below are 4 T cell receptor beta chains from a single sample sequenced in a study of blood T cell repertoires in COVID-19. Using immunoSEQ multiplex PCR, the repertoire was profiled, and TCRdb retains in-frame clones only, with some absent. The table has some 200,000 clones, around nine tenths seen once; the top ten hold 3.5% to 4.5%. Sequencing was performed on peripheral blood. These TCRs come from a man between 18 and 35 years old with active or convalescent COVID-19.

The V gene is TRBV24-1, the J gene TRBJ1-5, with a weak D call TRBD1 (5 bases). The CDR3 is made up of 14 amino acids. In germline, CDR1 is KGHDR, CDR2 SFDVKD. V was clipped by 10 bases and J by 0 bases, with 12 bases between them. DNA of the CDR3: TGTGCCACGGCCCCGGGACTTAGCAATCAGCCCCAGCATTTT. Protein: CATAPGLSNQPQHF.

The chain combines TRBV28 with TRBJ2-1, with D unclear. V was trimmed by 4 bases and J by 4 bases, leaving 5 bases between them. Germline V gene sequence: CDR1 MDHEN, CDR2 SYDVKM. CDR3 length equals 12 residues. CDR3 coding DNA: TGTGCCAGCAGTTCGGTTTACAATGAGCAGTTCTTC. It specifies CASSSVYNEQFF. Full variable domain (rest looked up from reference TRBV28 and TRBJ2-1): DVKVTQSSRYLVKRTGEKVFLECVQDMDHENMFWYRQDPGLGLRLIYFSYDVKMKEKGDIPEGYSVSREKKERFSLILESASTNQTSMYLCASSSVYNEQFFGPGTRLTVL.

The chain carries TRBV3-1 (or the pseudogene TRBV3-2) and TRBJ2-1, with 10 bases fitting TRBD2. Trimming cost V 1 base and J 15 bases; bases outside gene matches: 9. Germline V gives CDR1 LGHDT, CDR2 YNNKEL (reference sequence). There are 14 residues in the CDR3. CDR3 sequence: CASSQGPSGRSGFF. As DNA, the CDR3 is TGTGCCAGCAGCCAAGGCCCTAGCGGGAGATCGGGGTTCTTC.

The V call is TRBV18, the J call TRBJ2-7, with 9 nucleotides matching TRBD1. CDR1 is KGHSH, CDR2 LQKENI, per germline. V trimming: 4 bases; J trimming: 7 bases; junction bases outside the gene matches: 5. CDR3 length: 13 residues. CDR3 in amino acids: CASSQRTGEEQYF. The CDR3 DNA is TGTGCCAGCTCACAGAGGACAGGGGAGGAGCAGTACTTC.